These 10 T cell receptor beta chains came from one sample sequenced in a study of T-cell reconstitution after alpha-beta-depleted transplantation in children. Library preparation (for TCRbeta) was performed with unique molecular identifiers. TCRdb redid the calling of the PCR reads with MiXCR, one entry per CDR3 protein. Of roughly 200,000 distinct CDR3 sequences listed, roughly 7% are singletons. The source was PBMCs, collected before TCRalphabeta/CD19-depleted stem cell transplant. The receptors stem from a boy aged 2 to 9 with acute lymphoblastic leukemia, due to receive a stem cell transplant.

Many counts were recorded for this clonotype. V gene TRBV5-1 combines with J gene TRBJ2-7; D gene unclear. Germline loops: CDR1 SGHRS, CDR2 YFSETQ. Trimming stripped 3 bases from V and 2 bases from J, with 9 bases between. The CDR3 is 13 residues long. The CDR3 nucleotides read TGCGCCAGCAGCTCGGCGGAGACCTACGAGCAGTACTTC. Its translation is CASSSAETYEQYF.

This chain links TRBV6-2 or TRBV6-3 with TRBJ2-3; D unclear. Germline values: CDR1 MNHEY, CDR2 SVGEGT. The CDR3 has 15 residues. The ends were cut back, 2 bases at V and 0 bases at J, with 9 bases in the middle. This CDR3 is CASSYRSSSTDTQYF. DNA for the CDR3: TGTGCCAGCAGTTACCGCTCTAGTAGCACAGATACGCAGTATTTT.

This clonotype was counted many times. This chain links TRBV7-2 with TRBJ2-1; D is perhaps TRBD2 (6 bases). V was clipped by 6 bases and J by 6 bases, with 18 bases between them. Germline V gives CDR1 SGHTA, CDR2 FQGNSA. This CDR3 contains 15 residues. CDR3 in amino acids: CASSSHLAFLNEQFF. The CDR3 DNA reads as TGTGCCAGCAGTTCTCACCTAGCGTTCCTCAATGAGCAGTTCTTC.

This clonotype has ten or more counts. J is TRBJ2-2 and V is TRBV5-1; D unresolved. The CDR3 has 13 residues. V lost 1 base and J 7 bases, leaving 8 bases between the germline ends. CDR1 and CDR2 from the germline V gene are SGHRS and YFSETQ. The CDR3 DNA reads as TGCGCCAGCAGCTTGAATTTAGGCGGGGAGCTGTTTTTT. It specifies CASSLNLGGELFF.

This clonotype was observed many times. The V gene is TRBV29-1, the J gene TRBJ2-7, with 11 bases aligning to TRBD2. Trimming took 3 bases from V and 2 from J; bases not matched to a gene: 0. This CDR3 is 13 amino acids long. Germline CDR1 is SQVTM and CDR2 is ANQGSEA. In DNA, the CDR3 is TGCAGCGTTGATAGCGGGAGGGCCTACGAGCAGTACTTC. Translating it yields CSVDSGRAYEQYF.

This clonotype was found a few times. An end of the junction does not agree with germline; a read error may underlie this. V gene TRBV7-2 combines with J gene TRBJ1-6, with 7 bases fitting TRBD1. Looked up from germline, CDR1 is SGHTA and CDR2 is FQGNSA. This CDR3 is 15 amino acids long. The CDR3 DNA reads as TGTGCCAGCAGGTTAGACAGGGCTGTAAATTCACCCCTCCACTTT. Its protein product is CASRLDRAVNSPLHF.

The sample holds many counts of this clonotype. The V and J genes are TRBV19 and TRBJ2-1; tentative D call: TRBD2 (5 bases). The CDR3 is 14 amino acids. V lost 5 bases and J 6 bases, leaving 14 bases between the germline ends. Germline-derived CDR1 and CDR2 are LNHDA and SQIVND (reference sequence). DNA for the CDR3: TGTGCCAGTAGTCAAATGCTAGGGAGCAATGAGCAGTTCTTC. Its protein product is CASSQMLGSNEQFF.

This clonotype was observed at least ten times. The rearrangement links TRBV27 to TRBJ2-7, with TRBD1 matching over 8 bases. The CDR3 totals 12 residues. Germline lookup yields CDR1 MNHEY and CDR2 SMNVEV (reference sequence). V lost 11 bases and J lost 5; bases outside the gene matches: 8. CDR3 sequence (DNA): TGTGCCGTACGGACAGGGTCCGACGAGCAGTACTTC. The encoded protein is CAVRTGSDEQYF.

About this clonotype: Given a much more abundant clone one base away, this may be a read error. Because it lacks the conserved phenylalanine or tryptophan at the end, this CDR3 is likely a read error. This chain connects TRBV12-3 or TRBV12-4 to TRBJ2-3; 9 positions match TRBD1. CDR3 length: 16 amino acids. J gave up 5 bases and V 5 bases, and 11 bases lay outside the gene matches. The DNA of the CDR3 is TGTGCCAGCAGTCCGCCGATTGGGACAGGGAGAGATACGCAGTATTGT. Residues: CASSPPIGTGRDTQYC.

This clonotype came up many times. The chain links TRBV27 to TRBJ1-6; 9 bases are shared with TRBD1. Germline V CDR1 and CDR2: MNHEY, SMNVEV (reference sequence). This CDR3 has 15 residues. Germline trimming cut 6 bases from V and 10 bases from J; bases unmatched to any gene: 10. This CDR3 is CASSRTGVGGSPLHF. The CDR3 DNA reads as TGTGCCAGCAGCCGGACAGGGGTTGGGGGCTCACCCCTCCACTTT.